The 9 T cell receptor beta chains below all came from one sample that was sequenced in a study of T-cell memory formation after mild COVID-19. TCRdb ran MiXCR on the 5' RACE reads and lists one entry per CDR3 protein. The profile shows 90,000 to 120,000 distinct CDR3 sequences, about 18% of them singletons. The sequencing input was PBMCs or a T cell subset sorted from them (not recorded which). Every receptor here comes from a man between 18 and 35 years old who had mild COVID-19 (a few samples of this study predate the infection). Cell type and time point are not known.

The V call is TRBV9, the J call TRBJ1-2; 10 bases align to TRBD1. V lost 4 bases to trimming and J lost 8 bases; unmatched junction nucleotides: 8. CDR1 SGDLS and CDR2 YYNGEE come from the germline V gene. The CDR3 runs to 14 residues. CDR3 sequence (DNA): TGTGCCAGCAGCACACGACAGGGGGCGGGCGGCTACACCTTC. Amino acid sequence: CASSTRQGAGGYTF. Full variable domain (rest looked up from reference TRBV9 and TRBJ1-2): DSGVTQTPKHLITATGQRVTLRCSPRSGDLSVYWYQQSLDQGLQFLIQYYNGEERAKGNILERFSAQQFPDLHSELNLSSLELGDSALYFCASSTRQGAGGYTFGSGTRLTVV.

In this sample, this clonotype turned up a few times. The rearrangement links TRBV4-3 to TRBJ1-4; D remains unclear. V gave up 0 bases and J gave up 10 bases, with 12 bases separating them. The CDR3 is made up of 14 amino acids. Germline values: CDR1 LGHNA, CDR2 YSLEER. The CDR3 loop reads CASSQEAGKGKLFF. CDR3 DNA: TGCGCCAGCAGCCAAGAAGCTGGCAAGGGAAAACTGTTTTTT.

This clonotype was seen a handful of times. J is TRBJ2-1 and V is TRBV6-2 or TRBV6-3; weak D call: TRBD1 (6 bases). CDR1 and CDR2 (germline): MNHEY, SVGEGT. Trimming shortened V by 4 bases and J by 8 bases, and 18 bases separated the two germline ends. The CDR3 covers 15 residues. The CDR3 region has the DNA TGTGCCAGCAGTTTATTACAGGGCAATTTCGATGAGCAGTTCTTC. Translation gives CASSLLQGNFDEQFF.

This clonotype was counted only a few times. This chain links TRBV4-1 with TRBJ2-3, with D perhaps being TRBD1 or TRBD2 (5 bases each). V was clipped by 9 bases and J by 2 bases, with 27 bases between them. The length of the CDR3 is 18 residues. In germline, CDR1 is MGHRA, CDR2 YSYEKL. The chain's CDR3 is CASRVWPGPATLTDTQYF. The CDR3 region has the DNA TGCGCCAGTCGTGTGTGGCCGGGACCCGCGACACTCACAGATACGCAGTATTTT.

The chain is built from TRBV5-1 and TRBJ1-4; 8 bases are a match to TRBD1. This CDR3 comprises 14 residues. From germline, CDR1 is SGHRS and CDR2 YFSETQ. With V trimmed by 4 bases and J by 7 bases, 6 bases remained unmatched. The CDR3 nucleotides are TGCGCCAGCAGCCAGACAGGGGTTGGTGAAAAACTGTTTTTT. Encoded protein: CASSQTGVGEKLFF.

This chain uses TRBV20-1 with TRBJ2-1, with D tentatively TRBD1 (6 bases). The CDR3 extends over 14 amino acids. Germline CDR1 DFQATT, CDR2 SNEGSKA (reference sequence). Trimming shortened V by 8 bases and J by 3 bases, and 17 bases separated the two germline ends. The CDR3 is CSPTGRGHYNEQFF. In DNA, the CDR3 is TGCAGTCCGACGGGCAGGGGCCACTACAATGAGCAGTTCTTC.

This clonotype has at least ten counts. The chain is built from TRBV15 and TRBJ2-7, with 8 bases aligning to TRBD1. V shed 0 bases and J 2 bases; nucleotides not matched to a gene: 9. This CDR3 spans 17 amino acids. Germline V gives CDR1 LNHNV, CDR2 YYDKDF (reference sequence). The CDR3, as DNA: TGTGCCACCAGCAGAGAATTTGGGACAGGCATGGCCTACGAGCAGTACTTC. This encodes CATSREFGTGMAYEQYF.

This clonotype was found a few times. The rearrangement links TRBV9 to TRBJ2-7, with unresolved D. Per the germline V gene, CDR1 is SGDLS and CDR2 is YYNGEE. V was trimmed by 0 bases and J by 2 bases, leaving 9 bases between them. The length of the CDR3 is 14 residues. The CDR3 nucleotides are TGTGCCAGCAGCGTAGGCCCCTCCACCTACGAGCAGTACTTC. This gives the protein CASSVGPSTYEQYF.

The CDR3 DNA follows: TGTGCCAGCAGCTTAGGAGTAGCGGGGGAGAGCACAGATACGCAGTATTTT. This gives the protein CASSLGVAGESTDTQYF. The rearrangement links TRBV7-9 to TRBJ2-3; 9 bases agree with TRBD2. Trimming cost V 1 base and J 0 bases; bases outside gene matches: 5. The CDR3 extends over 17 amino acids. In germline, CDR1 is SEHNR, CDR2 FQNEAQ (reference sequence). Together with reference TRBV7-9 and TRBJ2-3, the CDR3 gives the full variable domain: DTGVSQNPRHKITKRGQNVTFRCDPISEHNRLYWYRQTLGQGPEFLTYFQNEAQLEKSRLLSDRFSAERPKGSFSTLEIQRTEQGDSAMYLCASSLGVAGESTDTQYFGPGTRLTVL.